This is a list of T cell receptor beta chains from one sample in a study of post-analysis software for immune sequencing data. MiXCR was run by TCRdb on the PCR reads, yielding one entry per CDR3 protein. The table lists about 430,000 distinct CDR3 sequences, 39% of them singletons, with less than 8% in the top ten. What was sequenced was blood. These receptors were collected from a girl aged 2 to 9 with multiple sclerosis. Both conserved end residues are part of each CDR3. D genes are given only for firm matches. Clone size, where shown, is once, few, many, or a class for clones that have expanded.

cdr3_nt,cdr3_aa,clone_size,d_call,j_call,v_call
TGTGCCAGCAGTTACGAGCAGGGTCGGTACTTC,CASSYEQGRYF,-,-,TRBJ2-4,TRBV6-6
TGTGCCAGCATGGTAGGGGGACAGGGGAGCAATCAGCCCCAGCATTTT,CASMVGGQGSNQPQHF,few,TRBD1,TRBJ1-5,TRBV6-1
TGCAGTGCTACTAGGACAGGGACGAGAGGAGAGACCCAGTACTTC,CSATRTGTRGETQYF,-,TRBD1,TRBJ2-5,TRBV20-1
TGTGCCAGCAGCTTAGATGATGAGCAGTTCTTC,CASSLDDEQFF,few,-,TRBJ2-1,TRBV11-3
TGTGCCTCATTGCGGGGACTAGGTTACGAGCAGTACTTC,CASLRGLGYEQYF,few,TRBD2,TRBJ2-7,TRBV10-3
TGTGCCAGCAGCTTAGGGGGGGGCATGGCCGGCAATGAGCAGTTCTTC,CASSLGGGMAGNEQFF,once,-,TRBJ2-1,TRBV7-3
TGTGCCAGCAGTTCGGGCGCCAAAAACATTCAGTACTTC,CASSSGAKNIQYF,-,-,TRBJ2-4,TRBV12-3/TRBV12-4
TGTGCCAGCAGTGAATACGCGGGACCGTCCTACGAGCAGTACTTC,CASSEYAGPSYEQYF,-,-,TRBJ2-7,TRBV2
TGCAGTGCTAGAGACCGGGACAACTACGAGCAGTACTTC,CSARDRDNYEQYF,few,-,TRBJ2-7,TRBV20-1
TGTGCCAGCAGCTTGGGGACAGTCCTCTCTGGGGCCAACGTCCTGACTTTC,CASSLGTVLSGANVLTF,-,TRBD1,TRBJ2-6,TRBV27
TGCAGTGCTACGTCGAAAAGCACCATCTATGACTACACCTTC,CSATSKSTIYDYTF,-,-,TRBJ1-2,TRBV20-1
TGTGCCAGCATGGGCTGGTTGGGCACTGAAGCTTTCTTT,CASMGWLGTEAFF,-,-,TRBJ1-1,TRBV6-1
TGTGCCAGCAGCGAGGGGTCATATAATTCACCCCTCCACTTT,CASSEGSYNSPLHF,-,-,TRBJ1-6,TRBV5-6
TGCAGCGTTGAATCGGGACGGGAGACCCAGTACTTC,CSVESGRETQYF,few,-,TRBJ2-5,TRBV29-1
TGTGCCAGCAGTTTATCGGAGGGGAGCGGTTGGTATTTT,CASSLSEGSGWYF,once,-,TRBJ2-3,TRBV27
TGTGCCAGCAGTCCCGGTGTCAGCAACTATGGCTACACCTTC,CASSPGVSNYGYTF,few,-,TRBJ1-2,TRBV27
TGTGCCAGTAGTGTTAACAGGGACAATGAGCAGTACTTC,CASSVNRDNEQYF,few,-,TRBJ2-5,TRBV19
TGTGCCAGCAGCTCCGCCAGCGGGACTAGTTACGAGCAGTACTTC,CASSSASGTSYEQYF,few,TRBD2,TRBJ2-7,TRBV7-2
TGTGCCAGCAGCGCCTTAGAGAATACGCAGTATTTT,CASSALENTQYF,few,-,TRBJ2-3,TRBV7-9
TGTGCCAGCAGCCGGGGGACTAGCGAGCGATTCGAGCAGTACTTC,CASSRGTSERFEQYF,-,TRBD2,TRBJ2-7,TRBV4-2
TGTGCCAGCAGCCCCGTTTCGGATACGCAGTATTTT,CASSPVSDTQYF,-,-,TRBJ2-3,TRBV12-3/TRBV12-4
TGCAGTGCTCGCAGGGGACGGGGGGGCTACGAGCAGTACTTC,CSARRGRGGYEQYF,once,TRBD2,TRBJ2-7,TRBV20-1
TGTGCCAGCAGCTTAGTTGGCACAGGGGCGGACACTGAAGCTTTCTTT,CASSLVGTGADTEAFF,-,TRBD1,TRBJ1-1,TRBV7-9
TGTGCCAGCAGTTTAGCACAGAGATCTGTCACAGATACGCAGTATTTT,CASSLAQRSVTDTQYF,-,-,TRBJ2-3,TRBV12-3/TRBV12-4
TGTGCCAGCAGGAGGGGGCTGCTCACAGATACGCAGTATTTT,CASRRGLLTDTQYF,-,TRBD1,TRBJ2-3,TRBV2
TGTGCCAGCAGTTTAACGGGCGTCCCAAACGAGCAGTACTTC,CASSLTGVPNEQYF,-,-,TRBJ2-7,TRBV12-3/TRBV12-4
TGTGCCAGCAGAGGGGGTAAAAGAGTGTGGGGTGAAGCTTTCTTT,CASRGGKRVWGEAFF,-,-,TRBJ1-1,TRBV25-1
TGTGCCAGCAGCCGGAGCACCGAGAACGGACAAGAGACCCAGTACTTC,CASSRSTENGQETQYF,few,-,TRBJ2-5,TRBV14
TGTGCCAGCAGTGTAAGGGGAGGAACAGATACGCAGTATTTT,CASSVRGGTDTQYF,many,-,TRBJ2-3,TRBV25-1
TGCGCCAGCAGCTTGGTGGGGGCCCCTTTCAATGAGCAGTTCTTC,CASSLVGAPFNEQFF,few,-,TRBJ2-1,TRBV5-1